The source of this TCR beta chain is a study of blood T cells in healthy people across ages. Using a J-beta primer mix together with a sample-barcoded 5' primer, a second PCR was run for roughly 7 to 11 cycles. TCRdb fed the 5' RACE reads into MiXCR, producing one record per CDR3 protein. The sample contains over a million distinct CDR3 sequences, 40% to 50% of which appear only once. The CDR3 length is 12 residues. The V and J ends lost 8 bases and 7 bases, in that order; junction bases with no gene match: 4. Samples had at least 6.5 million PBMCs isolated from them. Study-level results: TCR beta diversity, measured per million T cells, fell in a roughly linear way with age.

Comments on this clonotype: Its antigen remains unknown.

The chain recombines TRBV12-3 or TRBV12-4 with TRBJ2-1, with 8 bases fitting TRBD2. The source is a woman between 18 and 29 years old in good health. The material sequenced was blood. CDR3 in DNA: TGTGCCAGCCTGGGACTAGGGAATGAGCAGTTCTTC. It translates to CASLGLGNEQFF.